The entry that follows covers one T cell receptor (beta chain) sequence. No antigen is known for it. Base qualities were left out, and no much larger clone turns up one base away. Other DNA variants within this sample encode the same CDR3. Each collaborating institution followed its own protocols to collect whole blood in K2EDTA tubes. For TCRbeta analysis, collaborators shipped samples as frozen whole blood, isolated PBMCs, or DNA extracted from either of those sample types. This entry comes from a study of blood T cell repertoires in COVID-19 (TCRdb year 2020). About the study as a whole: Samples covering the acute and convalescent phases of COVID-19 were provided by collaborators in the United States, Italy and Spain. Subjects who had been exposed to COVID-19, were actively infected with it, or had recovered from it provided the deeply sampled blood TCRbeta repertoires that made up the dataset. Where HLA class I and class II types were available, the types were taken from metadata supplied by the sample provider, not from assay-based typing. Samples came from the ongoing ImmuneRACE study (first 160 participants) plus 1,254 subjects from 6 global collaborators. The material from the prospective study consisted of cDNA or gDNA derived from T cells, B-cell-depleted T cells, or PBMCs. The repertoires were released in a freely available public database meant as a resource for research on the immune response to SARS-CoV-2. A de-identified subject ID, COVID-19 status, age in years and sex were almost always included in the sample metadata. The paper's findings and limits, for the study overall: The quantity of clinical and demographic metadata differed by source and by participant and was supplied without curation.

The junction shows trimming of 6 bases on V and 5 bases on J, and the gene matches do not reach 4 bases of it. Its CDR3 holds 13 amino acids, cysteine through phenylalanine. The DNA shown is the 39-base CDR3, in frame from base 1. In the germline V gene, CDR1 corresponds to MNHEY and CDR2 to SVGAGI. TCRbeta CDR3 regions were amplified from genomic DNA by means of the immunoSEQ Assay, a bias-controlled multiplex PCR. The study's own analysis went as follows. Nucleated cell counts per sample were estimated from amplification of reference gene primers within the assay. To quantify the absolute abundance of each unique TCRbeta CDR3 rearrangement, sequence reads were collapsed and filtered. Productive Simpson clonality was computed per sample as the square root of Simpson's diversity index over productive rearrangements. This is the immuneACCESS table as TCRdb keeps it, with only in-frame sequences that have V and J called. A part of the clones is gone; compared with another copy, unresolved V genes explain less than half, and the rest is unexplained. That table is the source of V, J and clone size, and D and trimming were worked out from the DNA. The sample contains tens of thousands of clones, about 74% of them found a single time. Together, the top ten hold around 2.6% of the sample.

The sequence derives from a human donor with acute or convalescent COVID-19. The donor label of this sample is uncertain. The specimen was peripheral blood. This sequence uses TRBV6-5 and TRBJ2-3, with 8 central nucleotides matching TRBD1. The DNA sequence is given as TGTGCCAGCAGCAGGACAGGGAAAGATACGCAGTATTTT. This yields the protein CASSRTGKDTQYF.